Presented here are 29 T cell receptor beta chains from one specimen sequenced in a study of cytomegalovirus exposure and HLA in healthy donors. PCR involved 60 Vbeta and 13 Jbeta primers. TCRdb's copy holds only in-frame clones and misses some; the assay was immunoSEQ multiplex PCR. In the table there are roughly 100,000 clones, around 72% of which are singletons. Sequencing was carried out using PBMCs. Source of these receptors: a male donor in good health and CMV-seronegative.

V is TRBV10-3 and J is TRBJ1-1; D not resolved. Germline CDR1 ENHRY, CDR2 SYGVKD. This CDR3 contains 14 residues. The ends were cut back, 7 bases at V and 1 base at J, with 13 bases in the middle. The CDR3 reads CAITSPPQNTEAFF. The CDR3 DNA reads TGTGCCATCACCTCTCCCCCACAGAACACTGAAGCTTTCTTT.

This rearrangement joins TRBV27 to TRBJ2-7; D might be TRBD1 (6 bases). The V end was cut by 10 bases, the J end by 2 bases, with 12 bases between. The CDR3 is made up of 12 amino acids. The germline CDR1 and CDR2 sequences are MNHEY and SMNVEV (reference sequence). This chain's CDR3 is CATQGRTYEQYF. CDR3 nucleotide sequence: TGTGCCACACAGGGTCGAACCTACGAGCAGTACTTC.

This sequence joins TRBV7-6 and TRBJ2-7; 7 positions agree with TRBD1. Losses at the gene ends were 2 bases for V and 4 bases for J; bases not matched to a gene: 8. Germline CDR1 reads SGHVS; CDR2 reads FNYEAQ. The CDR3 consists of 15 residues. The CDR3 sequence: CASSLTWTGLYEQYF. In DNA form, the CDR3 reads TGTGCCAGCAGCTTAACCTGGACAGGATTATACGAGCAGTACTTC. The full variable domain, with the rest looked up from reference TRBV7-6 and TRBJ2-7, is GAGVSQSPRYKVTKRGQDVALRCDPISGHVSLYWYRQALGQGPEFLTYFNYEAQQDKSGLPNDRFSAERPEGSISTLTIQRTEQRDSAMYRCASSLTWTGLYEQYFGPGTRLTVT.

The rearrangement links TRBV19 to TRBJ1-5; a possible D gene is TRBD1 (6 bases). Germline loops: CDR1 LNHDA, CDR2 SQIVND (reference sequence). This CDR3 region has 15 residues. Trimming pared 4 bases from V and 6 bases from J, leaving 16 bases between. CDR3: CASSTGRGGFQPQHF. CDR3 sequence (DNA): TGTGCCAGTAGTACCGGCAGGGGCGGATTTCAGCCCCAGCATTTT.

This clone was detected a few times. The rearrangement uses TRBV19 and TRBJ2-3, with 10 bases lining up with TRBD2. Germline CDR1 LNHDA, CDR2 SQIVND (reference sequence). Unmatched junction bases numbered 8, after V lost 7 bases and J lost 10 bases. The length of the CDR3 is 13 residues. CDR3 protein: CASMASGGHAQYF. Here the CDR3 DNA reads TGTGCCAGTATGGCTAGCGGGGGTCATGCGCAGTATTTT.

The chain recombines TRBV28 with TRBJ2-2; D gene unclear. V lost 3 bases, J lost 0 bases, and 8 bases lay in between. Germline CDR1 MDHEN, CDR2 SYDVKM. CDR3 length equals 15 residues. CDR3 in amino acids: CASSFPVANTGELFF. The CDR3 region has the DNA TGTGCCAGCAGTTTCCCCGTTGCGAACACCGGGGAGCTGTTTTTT.

This clone appeared a few times. The J gene is TRBJ1-5, the V gene TRBV2; D unresolved. The CDR3 runs to 13 residues. Trimming stripped 7 bases from V and 1 base from J, with 8 bases between. Germline CDR1 is SNHLY and CDR2 is FYNNEI. The DNA of the CDR3 is TGTGCCAGCATGGTCGAGAGCAATCAGCCCCAGCATTTT. This gives the protein CASMVESNQPQHF. The whole variable domain, filled in from reference TRBV2 and TRBJ1-5, reads EPEVTQTPSHQVTQMGQEVILRCVPISNHLYFYWYRQILGQKVEFLVSFYNNEISEKSEIFDDQFSVERPDGSNFTLKIRSTKLEDSAMYFCASMVESNQPQHFGDGTRLSIL.

The chain couples TRBV6-5 to TRBJ2-7; tentatively, D is TRBD1 (6 bases). CDR3 length: 16 residues. Germline values: CDR1 MNHEY, CDR2 SVGAGI. V was clipped by 2 bases and J by 1 base, with 15 bases between them. DNA of the CDR3: TGTGCCAGCAGTTACAAGAGGGGGACGGTTTCCTACGAGCAGTACTTC. Translated, it gives CASSYKRGTVSYEQYF.

This chain connects TRBV7-9 to TRBJ1-2, with D unresolved. The CDR3 loop spans 13 amino acids. In germline, CDR1 is SEHNR, CDR2 FQNEAQ (reference sequence). V lost 2 bases to trimming and J lost 4 bases, with 8 bases between them. CDR3 loop: CASSLLGSYGYTF. CDR3 nucleotides: TGTGCCAGCAGCTTACTAGGGAGCTATGGCTACACCTTC.

CDR3 DNA: TGCGCCAGCAGCCAAATTGGACAGCGCTACGAGCAGTACTTC. Encoded protein: CASSQIGQRYEQYF. The chain employs TRBV4-1 and TRBJ2-7; possibly TRBD1 for D (6 bases). The V and J ends lost 2 bases and 3 bases respectively, with 11 bases between them. Germline V gene sequence: CDR1 MGHRA, CDR2 YSYEKL. The CDR3 contains 14 residues.

The chain has TRBV7-9 and TRBJ2-7; D gene unclear. V was clipped by 5 bases and J by 6 bases, with 14 bases between them. Looked up from germline, CDR1 is SEHNR and CDR2 is FQNEAQ (reference sequence). The CDR3 has 13 residues. CDR3 sequence: CASSPPVVSEQYF. CDR3 nucleotide sequence: TGTGCCAGCAGCCCCCCGGTGGTGAGCGAGCAGTACTTC.

The chain combines TRBV28 with TRBJ1-1, with 7 bases fitting TRBD1. The CDR3 is made up of 14 amino acids. The ends lost 6 bases at V and 4 bases at J; junction bases unmatched: 8. Germline lookup yields CDR1 MDHEN and CDR2 SYDVKM. The CDR3, as DNA: TGTGCCAGCAGCCTAGGGGGCGCGGGCACTGAAGCTTTCTTT. Translation: CASSLGGAGTEAFF.

The rearrangement links TRBV2 to TRBJ2-1; 14 nucleotides agree with TRBD2. Germline CDR1 and CDR2: SNHLY and FYNNEI. Germline trimming cut 4 bases from V and 6 bases from J; bases unmatched to any gene: 2. The CDR3 consists of 15 residues. The CDR3 sequence: CASSAGLAGGNEQFF. The CDR3 nucleotides are TGTGCCAGCAGTGCCGGACTAGCGGGAGGCAATGAGCAGTTCTTC.

The table lists this clone with a few counts. The chain recombines TRBV5-4 with TRBJ2-1; 8 bases fit TRBD2. The CDR3 consists of 14 residues. Per the germline V gene, CDR1 is SGHNT and CDR2 is YYREEE (reference sequence). The V gene end was trimmed by 5 bases and the J gene end by 6 bases; junction bases not matched to a gene: 7. CDR3 loop: CASRPGLDLNEQFF. CDR3 nucleotides: TGTGCCAGCAGACCGGGACTAGATCTCAATGAGCAGTTCTTC.

The rearrangement links TRBV4-3 to TRBJ2-2; 11 bases line up with TRBD2. With V trimmed by 0 bases and J by 5 bases, 11 bases remained unmatched. This CDR3 region has 19 residues. Germline V gives CDR1 LGHNA, CDR2 YSLEER. CDR3 DNA sequence: TGCGCCAGCAGCCAAGATGTAGTAGCGGGAGGGAAAAGGACCGGGGAGCTGTTTTTT. Amino acids: CASSQDVVAGGKRTGELFF.

This clone was found a few times. The genes are TRBV27 and TRBJ2-7; 7 bases align to TRBD1. V lost 2 bases to trimming and J lost 0 bases; unmatched junction nucleotides: 7. Germline CDR1 reads MNHEY; CDR2 reads SMNVEV (reference sequence). CDR3 length equals 16 residues. CDR3 nucleotide sequence: TGTGCCAGCAGTTTACGAGGGGGCTACGCCTCCTACGAGCAGTACTTC. Translating it yields CASSLRGGYASYEQYF.

Regarding this clone: At the DNA level, this CDR3 is encoded by other sequences in the same sample as well. CDR3 amino acids: CASSLAGGYYEQYF. The CDR3 DNA is TGCGCCAGCAGCTTGGCGGGAGGGTACTACGAGCAGTACTTC. The chain has TRBV5-1 and TRBJ2-7; 8 bases agree with TRBD2. V trimming: 0 bases; J trimming: 3 bases; junction bases outside the gene matches: 2. The CDR3 is made up of 14 amino acids. The germline V gene has CDR1 SGHRS and CDR2 YFSETQ.

The CDR3 is CASSLFSGGSYEQYF. CDR3 nucleotide sequence: TGTGCCAGCAGTTTATTCAGCGGCGGATCATACGAGCAGTACTTC. The V and J genes are TRBV27 and TRBJ2-7, with a possible D match to TRBD2 (5 bases). V dropped 1 base and J dropped 4 bases, with 14 bases sitting between them. CDR1 and CDR2 from the germline V gene are MNHEY and SMNVEV (reference sequence). The CDR3 has 15 amino acids.

This clone was seen a few times. The chain joins TRBV19 to TRBJ2-7; perhaps TRBD2 as D (6 bases). Looked up from germline, CDR1 is LNHDA and CDR2 is SQIVND (reference sequence). The germline V and J ends were trimmed by 3 bases and 6 bases, with 21 bases remaining between them. This CDR3 is 16 amino acids long. CDR3 in amino acids: CASSIGLGGKSGEQYF. The CDR3 DNA is TGTGCCAGTAGTATTGGTCTTGGCGGGAAGTCGGGCGAGCAGTACTTC.

The V and J genes are TRBV30 and TRBJ1-3; TRBD1 agrees at 7 bases. Trimming removed 8 bases from V and 0 bases from J; junction bases left unmatched: 7. From germline, CDR1 is GTSNPN and CDR2 SVGIG (reference sequence). This CDR3 spans 14 amino acids. The CDR3 DNA reads as TGTGCCAGTGACAGGGTGAGCTCTGGAAACACCATATATTTT. Its translation is CASDRVSSGNTIYF.

This clone was counted ten times or more. The chain is built from TRBV27 and TRBJ1-2, with 8 bases lining up with TRBD1. The junction had 6 bases not matched to a gene; V was cut back by 0 bases and J by 3 bases. This CDR3 is 16 amino acids long. The V gene's germline CDR1 is MNHEY and CDR2 SMNVEV (reference sequence). In DNA form, the CDR3 reads TGTGCCAGCAGTTTATCTCCAGGGGGCATTTACTATGGCTACACCTTC. It yields the protein CASSLSPGGIYYGYTF.

This clone was counted once. The CDR3 region has the DNA TGTGCCAGCGGCAAGGACAGGGTACACGAGCAGTACTTC. Protein: CASGKDRVHEQYF. The V call is TRBV21-1, the J call TRBJ2-7; the table names TRBD1, a call not compared with the DNA. TRBV21-1 is designated a pseudogene. The CDR3 runs to 13 residues.

This chain uses TRBV18 with TRBJ1-2, with TRBD1 matching over 8 bases. Germline V gene sequence: CDR1 KGHSH, CDR2 LQKENI. The CDR3 sequence is 16 residues long. V was pared by 9 bases and J by 0 bases, with 12 bases of the junction left unmatched. In DNA form, the CDR3 reads TGTGCCAGTATGGACAGGGAAGCTTTTTCTAACTATGGCTACACCTTC. Encoded protein: CASMDREAFSNYGYTF.

This clone was seen only a few times. The gene calls are TRBV27 and TRBJ2-1, with 7 bases that match TRBD2. V was pared by 5 bases and J by 9 bases, with 13 bases of the junction left unmatched. There are 15 residues in the CDR3. Per the germline V gene, CDR1 is MNHEY and CDR2 is SMNVEV (reference sequence). CDR3 sequence (DNA): TGTGCCAGCAGTCTCCTAGCGGTTCGGCCCATTGAGCAGTTCTTC. Translating it yields CASSLLAVRPIEQFF.

This chain links TRBV7-9 with TRBJ2-2; 7 bases are shared with TRBD2. V was clipped by 0 bases and J by 2 bases; unmatched bases: 12. Germline CDR1 reads SEHNR; CDR2 reads FQNEAQ (reference sequence). The CDR3 extends over 19 amino acids. This CDR3 reads CASSLAEVRESRNTGELFF. The DNA for the CDR3 is TGTGCCAGCAGCTTAGCGGAGGTGCGGGAGTCACGAAACACCGGGGAGCTGTTTTTT.

The chain has TRBV18 and TRBJ1-1, with D possibly matching TRBD1 (6 bases). V lost 5 bases and J lost 2, with 15 bases in between. The CDR3 loop spans 15 amino acids. Germline V gene sequence: CDR1 KGHSH, CDR2 LQKENI. CDR3 amino acids: CASSGGQTLNTEAFF. The CDR3 DNA follows: TGTGCCAGCTCAGGAGGACAGACCCTCAACACTGAAGCTTTCTTT.

There are a few counts of this clone. Germline and junction disagree at one end, which may indicate a read error. The genes are TRBV5-4 and TRBJ1-1; 7 bases are shared with TRBD1. Per the germline V gene, CDR1 is SGHNT and CDR2 is YYREEE (reference sequence). The CDR3 consists of 18 residues. The CDR3 region is CASSQDRRGPREDTEAFF. CDR3 DNA sequence: TGCGCCAGCAGCCAAGATAGGAGGGGGCCCAGGGAGGACACTGAAGCTTTCTTT.

This chain uses TRBV30 with TRBJ1-6, with a possible D match to TRBD1 (6 bases). The germline V gene encodes CDR1 GTSNPN and CDR2 SVGIG (reference sequence). This CDR3 has 15 residues. V dropped 2 bases and J dropped 10 bases, with 18 bases sitting between them. The CDR3 reads CAWSYRGAWASPLHF. The CDR3 nucleotides are TGTGCCTGGAGTTATCGGGGGGCCTGGGCCTCACCCCTCCACTTT. The full variable domain, in which reference TRBV30 and TRBJ1-6 provide the parts outside the CDR3, is SQTIHQWPATLVQPVGSPLSLECTVEGTSNPNLYWYRQAAGRGLQLLFYSVGIGQISSEVPQNLSASRPQDRQFILSSKKLLLSDSGFYLCAWSYRGAWASPLHFGNGTRLTVT.

The rearrangement links TRBV7-2 to TRBJ1-1, with D tentatively TRBD1 (6 bases). V was clipped by 4 bases and J by 1 base, with 10 bases between them. The CDR3 contains 14 residues. Germline CDR1 SGHTA, CDR2 FQGNSA. In nucleotides, the CDR3 is TGTGCCAGCAGCTCTCTGGACAGGAACACTGAAGCTTTCTTT. Protein product: CASSSLDRNTEAFF.